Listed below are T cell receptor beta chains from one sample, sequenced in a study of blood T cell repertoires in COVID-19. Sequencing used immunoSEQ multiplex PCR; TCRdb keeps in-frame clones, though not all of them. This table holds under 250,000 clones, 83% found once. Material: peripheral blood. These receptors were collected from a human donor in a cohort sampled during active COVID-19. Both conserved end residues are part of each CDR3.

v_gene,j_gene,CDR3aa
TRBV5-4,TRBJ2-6,CASSLPGSGANVLTF
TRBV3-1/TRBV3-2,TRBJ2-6,CASSHQGGGANVLTF
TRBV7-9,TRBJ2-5,CASSQFPREETQYF
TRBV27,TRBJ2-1,CASRPAGLDNNEQFF
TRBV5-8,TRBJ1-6,CASSGGQGRSPLHF
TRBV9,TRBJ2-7,CASSSRDRGGYEQYF
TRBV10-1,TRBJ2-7,CASGDRNRDKQYF
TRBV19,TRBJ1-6,CASSMGARTNSPLHF
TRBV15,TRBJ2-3,CATSRLAGTGTDTQYF
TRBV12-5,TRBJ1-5,CASGFQDNQPQHF
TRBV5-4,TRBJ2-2,CASSRDSYTGELFF
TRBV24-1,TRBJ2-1,CATSDDRESSYNEQFF
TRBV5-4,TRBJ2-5,CASSQMARQTQYF
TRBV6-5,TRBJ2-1,CASRPTSGAYNEQFF
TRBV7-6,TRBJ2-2,CASSPGTGAGELFF
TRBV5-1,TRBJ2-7,CASSLLVQGYEQYF
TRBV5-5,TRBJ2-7,CASSLEGTTTYEQYF
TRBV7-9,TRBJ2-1,CASSSSGRAFNEQFF
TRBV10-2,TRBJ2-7,CASSESLVFTYEQYF
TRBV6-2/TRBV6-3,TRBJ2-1,CASSLGLAGVRGNEQFF
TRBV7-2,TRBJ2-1,CASSHRTSGRDEQFF
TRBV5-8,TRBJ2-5,CASSLAAVQETQYF
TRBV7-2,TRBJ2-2,CASSPRSSLPGELFF
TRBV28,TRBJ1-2,CASSLGRTGLGYTF
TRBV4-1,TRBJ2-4,CASSQDPPQTSGIQYF